This is a list of T cell receptor beta chains from one sample in a study of identical twins. TCRdb redid the calling of the 5' RACE reads with MiXCR, one entry per CDR3 protein. This sample has around 280,000 distinct CDR3 sequences, with about 8.1% found just once. Another study also made use of these data, one on yellow fever vaccine responses in identical twins.

Sequencing input: memory (CD45RO+) T cells sorted from blood. These receptors originate from a woman aged 18-29 years in good health. The CDR3 runs from the conserved cysteine through the conserved F or W. The D gene is left open where the match is weak. Clone size is shown for a subset of rows, as once, few, many or a class of expanded clone.

D,length,V,size,J,CDR3,DNA
TRBD2,17,TRBV20-1,-,TRBJ2-3,CSARGGIAGRPTDTQYF,TGCAGTGCTAGAGGTGGAATAGCGGGGCGGCCCACAGATACGCAGTATTTT
-,12,TRBV18,few,TRBJ2-7,CASSPRGLEQYF,TGTGCCAGCTCACCACGGGGGCTCGAGCAGTACTTC
TRBD2,14,TRBV7-9,many,TRBJ2-7,CASSSGLAGTWQYF,TGTGCCAGCAGCTCCGGGTTAGCGGGAACTTGGCAGTACTTC
TRBD1,18,TRBV5-6,few,TRBJ1-3,CASSFTDLKWDSGNTIYF,TGTGCCAGCAGCTTCACTGACTTAAAATGGGACAGCGGAAACACCATATATTTT
-,16,TRBV20-1,-,TRBJ2-2,CSARTLEILNTGELFF,TGCAGTGCTAGGACACTCGAGATCTTGAACACCGGGGAGCTGTTTTTT
-,15,TRBV11-3,-,TRBJ1-4,CASSLTGTKNEKLFF,TGTGCCAGCAGCTTGACCGGGACAAAAAATGAAAAACTGTTTTTT
-,15,TRBV4-2,-,TRBJ2-7,CASSQAGDGIYEQYF,TGTGCCAGCAGCCAAGCCGGCGACGGAATATACGAGCAGTACTTC
-,15,TRBV27,few,TRBJ2-1,CASSFFRGAYNEQFF,TGTGCCAGCAGTTTTTTTAGGGGCGCATACAATGAGCAGTTCTTC
TRBD1,15,TRBV6-2/TRBV6-3,many,TRBJ2-1,CASNLISDRVNEQFF,TGTGCCAGCAACTTAATCTCGGACAGGGTCAATGAGCAGTTCTTC
-,14,TRBV11-2,few,TRBJ2-5,CASSRVGYQETQYF,TGTGCCAGCAGCCGAGTAGGCTACCAAGAGACCCAGTACTTC
-,13,TRBV4-1,-,TRBJ2-3,CASSQSSTDTQYF,TGCGCCAGCAGCCAATCTAGCACAGATACGCAGTATTTT
-,15,TRBV20-1,few,TRBJ2-1,CSVRQGGSSYNEQFF,TGCAGTGTCCGACAAGGGGGAAGCTCCTACAATGAGCAGTTCTTC
TRBD1,13,TRBV3-1,-,TRBJ1-2,CASSPLQGDGYTF,TGTGCCAGCAGCCCCCTACAGGGGGATGGCTACACCTTC
-,17,TRBV15,few,TRBJ2-7,CATRPHLGGSSVYEQYF,TGTGCCACCAGACCCCATCTCGGGGGTAGCAGCGTGTACGAGCAGTACTTC
-,13,TRBV20-1,few,TRBJ2-7,CSARDRGDYEQYF,TGCAGTGCTAGAGATAGGGGGGACTACGAGCAGTACTTC
-,13,TRBV6-1,-,TRBJ1-5,CASSEQGHQPQHF,TGTGCCAGCAGTGAACAGGGACATCAGCCCCAGCATTTT
TRBD2,18,TRBV7-6,few,TRBJ2-6,CASSLVYSGGPGANVLTF,TGTGCCAGCAGCTTAGTTTATAGCGGGGGGCCTGGGGCCAACGTCCTGACTTTC
-,17,TRBV5-1,many,TRBJ2-3,CASSLDSRGLDTDTQYF,TGCGCCAGCAGCTTGGACTCGCGGGGGCTCGACACAGATACGCAGTATTTT
-,11,TRBV20-1,many,TRBJ1-2,CSTRDGVGYTF,TGCAGTACTCGGGACGGGGTTGGCTACACCTTC
TRBD2,20,TRBV5-1,few,TRBJ2-3,CASRSGHVLTSGTSTDTQYF,TGCGCCAGCAGATCGGGACATGTTTTGACTAGCGGGACTAGCACAGATACGCAGTATTTT
TRBD1,16,TRBV5-1,few,TRBJ1-3,CASSFGGQSSGNTIYF,TGCGCCAGCAGCTTCGGGGGACAGAGTTCTGGAAACACCATATATTTT
-,14,TRBV7-6,-,TRBJ1-2,CASSLARGALGYTF,TGTGCCAGCAGCTTAGCGCGCGGGGCACTTGGCTACACCTTC
-,15,TRBV20-1,-,TRBJ1-5,CSARVGGRSNQPQHF,TGCAGTGCTAGAGTCGGGGGTCGGAGCAATCAGCCCCAGCATTTT
-,13,TRBV2,many,TRBJ1-3,CASSEQAGNTIYF,TGTGCCAGCAGTGAACAAGCGGGAAACACCATATATTTT
TRBD1,15,TRBV15,-,TRBJ2-5,CATSRDLGGQETQYF,TGTGCCACCAGCAGGGACTTAGGGGGACAGGAGACCCAGTACTTC
-,14,TRBV3-1,many,TRBJ1-3,CASSQGGEVNTIYF,TGTGCCAGCAGCCAAGGAGGGGAAGTAAACACCATATATTTT
-,14,TRBV12-5,many,TRBJ2-1,CASVEGNHNNEQFF,TGTGCTAGTGTGGAGGGGAATCACAACAATGAGCAGTTCTTC
TRBD1,15,TRBV5-1,few,TRBJ1-1,CASSLTTGAVTEAFF,TGCGCCAGCAGCTTAACCACAGGGGCGGTCACTGAAGCTTTCTTT
-,15,TRBV6-5,few,TRBJ2-7,CASSYSVKAGGEQYF,TGTGCCAGCAGTTACTCCGTGAAGGCCGGGGGCGAGCAGTACTTC
TRBD2,18,TRBV4-1,-,TRBJ2-2,CASSQAWWRERYTGELFF,TGCGCCAGCAGCCAAGCCTGGTGGCGGGAGCGGTACACCGGGGAGCTGTTTTTT
TRBD1,16,TRBV5-6,-,TRBJ2-1,CASSLGGQGAYNEQFF,TGTGCCAGCAGCTTGGGGGGACAGGGGGCTTACAATGAGCAGTTCTTC
TRBD2,16,TRBV28,-,TRBJ2-7,CASSSLLAASSYEQYF,TGTGCCAGCAGTTCCTTACTAGCGGCAAGCTCCTACGAGCAGTACTTC
-,14,TRBV6-5,few,TRBJ2-2,CASSYVADTGELFF,TGTGCCAGCAGTTACGTGGCGGACACCGGGGAGCTGTTTTTT
TRBD1,16,TRBV4-1,few,TRBJ2-1,CASSQVGTGGVNEQFF,TGCGCCAGCAGCCAAGTTGGGACAGGGGGAGTCAATGAGCAGTTCTTC
TRBD2,13,TRBV20-1,-,TRBJ2-7,CSASGLAGNEQYF,TGCAGTGCTAGTGGACTAGCGGGCAACGAGCAGTACTTC
TRBD2,17,TRBV12-3/TRBV12-4,many,TRBJ2-1,CASRSRGLAGADNEQFF,TGTGCCAGCAGATCTAGGGGACTAGCGGGGGCTGACAATGAGCAGTTCTTC
TRBD1,14,TRBV11-2,many,TRBJ1-4,CASSSWTGSEKLFF,TGTGCCAGCAGCTCCTGGACAGGGAGTGAAAAACTGTTTTTT
TRBD2,16,TRBV7-9,many,TRBJ2-1,CASSLDGLAGADEQFF,TGTGCCAGCAGCTTAGATGGGCTAGCGGGAGCGGATGAGCAGTTCTTC
-,16,TRBV28,many,TRBJ2-1,CASSLIEGVSYNEQFF,TGTGCCAGCAGTTTAATCGAGGGGGTTAGCTACAATGAGCAGTTCTTC
TRBD1,16,TRBV28,many,TRBJ1-5,CASSPRGRGQDQPQHF,TGTGCCAGCAGTCCCCGGGGGAGGGGGCAGGATCAGCCCCAGCATTTT
-,13,TRBV20-1,-,TRBJ1-1,CSARDSKQGLAFF,TGCAGTGCTAGAGATTCGAAGCAGGGGTTGGCTTTCTTT
-,15,TRBV27,-,TRBJ1-1,CASSRGTRETLEAFF,TGTGCCAGCAGTAGAGGGACAAGGGAGACCTTAGAAGCTTTCTTT